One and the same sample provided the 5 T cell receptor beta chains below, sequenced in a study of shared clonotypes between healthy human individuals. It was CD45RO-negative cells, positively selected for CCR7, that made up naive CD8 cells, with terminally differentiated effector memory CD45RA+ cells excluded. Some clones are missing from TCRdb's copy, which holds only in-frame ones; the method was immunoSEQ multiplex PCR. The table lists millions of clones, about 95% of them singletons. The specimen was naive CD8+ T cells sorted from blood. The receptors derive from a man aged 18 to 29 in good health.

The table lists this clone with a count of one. The CDR3 DNA sequence: TGTGCCAGCAGTTCACAGAATTACTCTGGAAACACCATATATTTT. This codes for CASSSQNYSGNTIYF. V and J are TRBV7-9 and TRBJ1-3; D not certain. Germline CDR1 reads SEHNR; CDR2 reads FQNEAQ (reference sequence). The V end was cut by 6 bases, the J end by 0 bases, with 12 bases between. The CDR3 has 15 residues.

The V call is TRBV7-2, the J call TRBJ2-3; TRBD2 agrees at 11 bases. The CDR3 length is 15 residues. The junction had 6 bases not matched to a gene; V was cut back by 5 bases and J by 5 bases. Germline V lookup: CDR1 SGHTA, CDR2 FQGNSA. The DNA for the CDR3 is TGTGCCAGCAGCGATACTAGCGGGAGAGGAGATACGCAGTATTTT. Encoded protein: CASSDTSGRGDTQYF.

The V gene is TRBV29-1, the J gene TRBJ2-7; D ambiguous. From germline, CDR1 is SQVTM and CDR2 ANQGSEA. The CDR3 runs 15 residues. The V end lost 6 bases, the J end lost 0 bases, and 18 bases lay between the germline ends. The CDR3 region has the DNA TGCAGCGTCTGGGCGTTCCAAATGAGCTCCTACGAGCAGTACTTC. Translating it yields CSVWAFQMSSYEQYF.

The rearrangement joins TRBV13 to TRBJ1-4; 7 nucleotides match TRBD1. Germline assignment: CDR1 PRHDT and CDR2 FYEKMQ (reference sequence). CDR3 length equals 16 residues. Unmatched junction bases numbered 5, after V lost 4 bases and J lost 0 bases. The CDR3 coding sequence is TGTGCCAGCAGCTCGAAGGGACAGCCAACTAATGAAAAACTGTTTTTT. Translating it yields CASSSKGQPTNEKLFF.

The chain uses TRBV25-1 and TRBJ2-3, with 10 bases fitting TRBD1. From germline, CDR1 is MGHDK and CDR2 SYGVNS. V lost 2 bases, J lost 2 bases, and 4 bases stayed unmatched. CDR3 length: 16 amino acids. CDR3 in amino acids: CASSEGTGEYTDTQYF. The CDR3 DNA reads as TGTGCCAGCAGTGAAGGGACAGGGGAATACACAGATACGCAGTATTTT.